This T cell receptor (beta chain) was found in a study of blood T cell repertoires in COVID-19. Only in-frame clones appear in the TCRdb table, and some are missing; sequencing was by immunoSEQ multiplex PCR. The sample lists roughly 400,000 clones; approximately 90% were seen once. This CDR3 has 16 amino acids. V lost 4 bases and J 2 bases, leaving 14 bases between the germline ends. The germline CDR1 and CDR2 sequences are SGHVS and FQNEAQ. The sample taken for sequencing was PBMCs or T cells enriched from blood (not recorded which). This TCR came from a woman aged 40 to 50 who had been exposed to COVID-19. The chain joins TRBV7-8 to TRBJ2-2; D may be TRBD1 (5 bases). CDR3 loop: CASSWQRQRNTGELFF. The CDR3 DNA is TGTGCCAGCAGCTGGCAGAGACAGAGAAACACCGGGGAGCTGTTTTTT.